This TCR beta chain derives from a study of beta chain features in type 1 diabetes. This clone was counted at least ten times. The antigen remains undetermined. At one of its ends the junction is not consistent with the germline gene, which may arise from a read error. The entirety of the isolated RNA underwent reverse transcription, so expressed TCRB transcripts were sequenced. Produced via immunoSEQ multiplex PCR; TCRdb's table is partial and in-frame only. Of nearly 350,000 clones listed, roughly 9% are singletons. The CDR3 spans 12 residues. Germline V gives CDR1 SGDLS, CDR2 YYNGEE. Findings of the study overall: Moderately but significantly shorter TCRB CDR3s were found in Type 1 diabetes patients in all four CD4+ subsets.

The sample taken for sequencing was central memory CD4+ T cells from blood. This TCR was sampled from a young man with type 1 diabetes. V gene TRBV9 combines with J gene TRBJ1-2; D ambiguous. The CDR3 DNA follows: TGTGCCAGCAGCCCCACCTCCGAACAGAAATCCTTC. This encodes CASSPTSEQKSF.